This T cell receptor (beta chain) was obtained from a study of blood T cell repertoires in COVID-19. Method: immunoSEQ multiplex PCR; TCRdb's copy keeps in-frame clones and lacks some. The sample records roughly 500,000 clones, 70% to 90% being singletons. This clone was seen a few times. The V end lost 1 base, the J end lost 0 bases, and 10 bases lay between the germline ends. The CDR3 has 15 amino acids. The germline gives CDR1 SGHRS, CDR2 YFSETQ. V and J are TRBV5-1 and TRBJ1-2; no reliable D call. Sequenced material: peripheral blood. This TCR was sampled from a human donor in a cohort sampled during active COVID-19. The CDR3 nucleotides read TGCGCCAGCAGCTTGACGTGGTCTACTAACTATGGCTACACCTTC. This codes for CASSLTWSTNYGYTF.